In this sample, the clone carrying this T cell receptor (beta chain) turned up once. This entry belongs to a study of control samples from healthy donors and cancer patients. The CDR3 loop spans 13 amino acids. Germline V gene lookup returns CDR1 LGHDT and CDR2 YNNKEL (reference sequence). Trimming stripped 2 bases from V and 3 bases from J, with 7 bases between. Generated by immunoSEQ multiplex PCR, the TCRdb table keeps only in-frame clones and is missing some. Of about 82,000 clones in the sample, around 94% were seen once. This receptor was taken from a woman aged 18-29 years in good health. The specimen sequenced was blood. V is TRBV3-1 (or the pseudogene TRBV3-2) and J is TRBJ1-2; no clear D gene. The CDR3 spells CASSQTFDYGYTF. CDR3 nucleotides: TGTGCCAGCAGCCAAACCTTCGACTATGGCTACACCTTC.